This TCR beta chain was recorded in a study of blood T cell repertoires in COVID-19 (dated by TCRdb to about 2020). About the full investigation: Samples covering the acute and convalescent phases of COVID-19 were provided by collaborators in the United States, Italy and Spain. The prospective study material was composed of cDNA or gDNA derived from T cells, B-cell-depleted T cells, or PBMCs. The dataset comprised deeply sampled blood TCRbeta repertoires from subjects exposed to, actively infected with, or recovered from COVID-19. The repertoires were released in a freely available public database intended as a resource for research on the immune response to SARS-CoV-2. The samples were drawn from the first 160 participants of the ongoing ImmuneRACE study and from 950 to 1,500 subjects provided by 6 global collaborators. Nearly every sample came with metadata listing a de-identified subject ID, COVID-19 status, age in years and sex. Where HLA class I and class II types were available, the types were taken from metadata supplied by the sample provider, not from assay-based typing.

TCRbeta CDR3 regions were amplified from genomic DNA by means of the immunoSEQ Assay, a bias-controlled multiplex PCR. On the study's bioinformatics: The number of nucleated cells in each sample was estimated from the amplification of reference gene primers within the assay. Sequence reads were collapsed and filtered to measure the absolute abundance of every unique TCRbeta CDR3 rearrangement. For each sample, productive Simpson clonality was calculated by taking the square root of Simpson's diversity index across productive rearrangements. What TCRdb holds here is the immuneACCESS table cut down to in-frame rearrangements. Part of the clones is not present; checked against another copy, under half of the missing clones reflect an unresolved V gene, and the others are unexplained. The V and J calls and clone size were taken over from that table, and D and trimming were inferred from the DNA. The sample table shows 150,000 to 200,000 clones, and approximately 83% are seen once. Over 7% of the sample comes from the top ten.

The collaborating institutions used their own protocols to collect whole blood in K2EDTA tubes. For TCRbeta analysis, collaborators shipped samples as frozen whole blood, isolated PBMCs, or DNA extracted from either of those sample types. Study-level results and caveats: Clinical and demographic metadata were provided uncurated, with the amount varying by source and participant.

In the germline V gene, CDR1 corresponds to MNHEY and CDR2 to SVGEGT. From the cysteine through the phenylalanine, the CDR3 covers 18 amino acids. The only DNA kept is the CDR3, 54 bases in frame from the first base. V ends up 5 bases short and J 1 base short, with an unmatched junction base count of 9. Points on this clone: Its antigen is still unknown. Base qualities are missing; no much larger clone stands one base away.

The chain was built from TRBV6-2 or TRBV6-3 and TRBJ1-3; a stretch of 12 junction bases matches TRBD1. The clonotype originates from a man aged 45-65 years with active or convalescent COVID-19. Material for sequencing was peripheral blood. The base sequence is TGTGCCAGCAGTCCGGGACAGGGGGCACGAACTTCTGGAAACACCATATATTTT. It translates as CASSPGQGARTSGNTIYF.